A selection of T cell receptor beta chains follows, all from one sample in a study of T cell responses to AZD1222 COVID-19 vaccine. Clones were sequenced by immunoSEQ multiplex PCR, and TCRdb holds only the in-frame ones, with some missing. The sample has 100,000 to 130,000 clones, roughly 90% seen once. Specimen: peripheral blood, collected 28 days after the second AZD1222 dose. All receptors come from an adult who received the AZD1222 COVID-19 vaccine. The CDR3 runs from the conserved cysteine through the conserved F or W. The D gene is left open where the match is weak. Where a row states a size, it is once, few, many or the class of an expanded clone; other rows omit it.

TRBV7-2,TRBJ1-1,NA,TRBD1,TGTGCCAGCAGGCCGACAGGGACCACTGAAGCTTTCTTT,CASRPTGTTEAFF
TRBV7-8,TRBJ2-7,NA,NA,TGTGCCAGCAGCCAGCCGGGGGGCGCGGCCGTCTGGGAGCAGTACTTC,CASSQPGGAAVWEQYF
TRBV15,TRBJ2-2,NA,TRBD2,TGTGCCACCAGCAGAGCTTTGGGACTAGCCACGAACACCGGGGAGCTGTTTTTT,CATSRALGLATNTGELFF
TRBV12-3/TRBV12-4,TRBJ1-1,NA,NA,TGTGCCAGCAGTTTAGGGCATAACACTGAAGCTTTCTTT,CASSLGHNTEAFF
TRBV2,TRBJ2-5,NA,TRBD1,TGTGCCAGCAGTAGACAGGGAAACCAAGAGACCCAGTACTTC,CASSRQGNQETQYF
TRBV7-9,TRBJ2-1,NA,NA,TGTGCCAGCAGCGCAGGGGGGGGCAATGAGCAGTTCTTC,CASSAGGGNEQFF
TRBV27,TRBJ1-1,NA,NA,TGTGCCAGCAGTTTCAGGGACGAGGGGACTGAAGCTTTCTTT,CASSFRDEGTEAFF
TRBV13,TRBJ2-3,NA,TRBD1,TGTGCCAGCAGCTTAGAGAGTCGGGGTCCGGGACAGGGTGGGGATACGCAGTATTTT,CASSLESRGPGQGGDTQYF
TRBV5-6,TRBJ2-5,NA,NA,TGTGCCAGCAGCGTCTTGGACAAAGAGACCCAGTACTTC,CASSVLDKETQYF
TRBV28,TRBJ1-4,NA,NA,TGTGCCAGCAGTTACGTCATTAATGAAAAACTGTTTTTT,CASSYVINEKLFF
TRBV14,TRBJ2-7,NA,NA,TGTGCCAGCAGCCAACTCTCCTACGAGCAGTACTTC,CASSQLSYEQYF
TRBV30,TRBJ1-1,NA,NA,TGTGCCTGGAGATATTACACTGAAGCTTTCTTT,CAWRYYTEAFF
TRBV18,TRBJ1-3,NA,NA,TGTGCCAGCTCACCAAAAGAGGGTTTTCGGGTTGTGATCCACTCTGGAAACACCATATATTTT,CASSPKEGFRVVIHSGNTIYF
TRBV19,TRBJ1-5,NA,NA,TGTGCCAGTAGTATGGCCGGGTATAGCAATCAGCCCCAGCATTTT,CASSMAGYSNQPQHF
TRBV19,TRBJ2-1,NA,TRBD1,TGTGCCAGTAGCCCAACAGGGACAGGGTACTCCTACAATGAGCAGTTCTTC,CASSPTGTGYSYNEQFF
TRBV20-1,TRBJ1-6,NA,NA,TGCAGTGCTAGTTTAGCCGGGACCGCTACTCGCTCCTATAATTCACCCCTCCACTTT,CSASLAGTATRSYNSPLHF
TRBV5-1,TRBJ1-1,once,NA,TGCGCCAGCAGCTCCTCAGGGGATTCCGAAGCTTTCTTT,CASSSSGDSEAFF
TRBV6-1,TRBJ1-1,NA,NA,TGTGCCAGCAGTGAAGTCCAGGACGGTGAAGCTTTCTTT,CASSEVQDGEAFF
TRBV19,TRBJ1-2,NA,NA,TGTGCCAGTATAAGTTACGGCGGAGACGGTGGCTACACCTTC,CASISYGGDGGYTF
TRBV2,TRBJ2-2,NA,NA,TGTGCCAGCAGTGGATCACAACTGAGGAACACCGGGGAGCTGTTTTTT,CASSGSQLRNTGELFF
TRBV11-2,TRBJ1-1,once,NA,TGTGCCAGCAGCCCAGGGACAACCACTGAAGCTTTCTTT,CASSPGTTTEAFF
TRBV14,TRBJ1-6,NA,TRBD1,TGTGCCAGCAGCCTAGGGAGACAGGGAGGATCACCCCTCCACTTT,CASSLGRQGGSPLHF
TRBV2,TRBJ1-4,NA,NA,TGTGCCAGCAGTCGGGACGTGAATGAAAAACTGTTTTTT,CASSRDVNEKLFF
TRBV4-2,TRBJ2-5,NA,TRBD2,TGTGCCAGCAGCCCCAGGGCTAGCGGTACTCAAGAGACCCAGTACTTC,CASSPRASGTQETQYF
TRBV4-1,TRBJ2-7,NA,NA,TGCGCCAGCAGCCAAGGCAGGGGCTCCTACGAGCAGTACTTC,CASSQGRGSYEQYF
TRBV6-2/TRBV6-3,TRBJ1-6,NA,NA,TGTGCCAGCAGTTACGTGGCAGGGGTTCGTTCACCCCTCCACTTT,CASSYVAGVRSPLHF
TRBV7-6,TRBJ2-7,NA,NA,TGTGCCAGCAGCCCGGGCGGGCAGAACTCCTACGAGCAGTACTTC,CASSPGGQNSYEQYF
TRBV5-1,TRBJ1-1,NA,TRBD1,TGCGCCAGCAGCTTAAATACAGGGGACACTGAAGCTTTCTTT,CASSLNTGDTEAFF
TRBV27,TRBJ1-3,once,TRBD1,TGTGCCAGCAGTAACAGACAGGGGGAAAACACCATATATTTT,CASSNRQGENTIYF
TRBV6-2/TRBV6-3,TRBJ1-5,NA,NA,TGTGCCAGCAGTTTGGTCCTCGTGAGGGTTTCTCAGCCCCAGCATTTT,CASSLVLVRVSQPQHF
TRBV6-5,TRBJ1-2,NA,NA,TGTGCCAGCAGTTATTCGCCGGGCCTGGTTGGCTACACCTTC,CASSYSPGLVGYTF
TRBV30,TRBJ1-1,NA,NA,TGTGCCTGGAGTGCGCAGCGAAACACTGAAGCTTTCTTT,CAWSAQRNTEAFF
TRBV28,TRBJ1-2,NA,NA,TGTGCCAGCAGTCGGAACTCGGGTGGCTACACCTTC,CASSRNSGGYTF
TRBV14,TRBJ1-2,NA,NA,TGTGCCAGCAGCCGGACAACCGGCGGCTATGGCTACACCTTC,CASSRTTGGYGYTF
TRBV7-3,TRBJ2-1,NA,TRBD2,TGTGCCAGCAGCTCTATCTCTAGCGGGGGCTCCTACAATGAGCAGTTCTTC,CASSSISSGGSYNEQFF
TRBV7-9,TRBJ1-3,NA,NA,TGTGCCAGCAGCCCAGGTGGGGGACTGACGGACTCTGGAAACACCATATATTTT,CASSPGGGLTDSGNTIYF
TRBV5-3,TRBJ1-4,NA,NA,TGTATAGGGAAGTCTAATGAAAAACTGTTTTTT,CIGKSNEKLFF